Following are 32 T cell receptor beta chains from one sample sequenced in a study of cytomegalovirus exposure and HLA in healthy donors. Primers: 60 Vbeta forward and 13 Jbeta reverse. Here immunoSEQ multiplex PCR was the method, and the copy in TCRdb shows in-frame clones only, minus some. The sample carries about 88,000 clones, around 80% recorded once. The sample was PBMCs. The source is a man aged 30-40 years in good health and CMV-seronegative.

The CDR3 sequence is CASSIPMTGMETQYF. DNA of the CDR3: TGTGCCAGCAGCATACCAATGACAGGGATGGAGACCCAGTACTTC. V gene TRBV7-9 combines with J gene TRBJ2-5; 7 bases agree with TRBD1. Germline V gene lookup returns CDR1 SEHNR and CDR2 FQNEAQ (reference sequence). This CDR3 has 15 residues. V shed 5 bases, J shed 5 bases, and the junction held 11 bases outside the gene matches.

The CDR3 loop reads CASSIPSGDNEQFF. CDR3 nucleotides: TGTGCCAGTAGTATTCCCAGCGGGGACAATGAGCAGTTCTTC. V gene TRBV19 combines with J gene TRBJ2-1, with 7 bases identical to TRBD2. Germline assignment: CDR1 LNHDA and CDR2 SQIVND (reference sequence). V shed 3 bases, J shed 5 bases, and the junction held 4 bases outside the gene matches. The CDR3 has 14 amino acids.

This clone was counted a single time. This rearrangement joins TRBV15 to TRBJ1-1, with TRBD1 matching 8 bases. The CDR3 length is 16 residues. J gave up 0 bases and V 1 base, and 4 bases lay outside the gene matches. CDR1 and CDR2 (germline): LNHNV, YYDKDF (reference sequence). CDR3 nucleotide sequence: TGTGCCACCAGCAGAGGTCCAGGGGGCATGAACACTGAAGCTTTCTTT. Protein: CATSRGPGGMNTEAFF. The whole variable domain, remainder taken from reference TRBV15 and TRBJ1-1, is DAMVIQNPRYQVTQFGKPVTLSCSQTLNHNVMYWYQQKSSQAPKLLFHYYDKDFNNEADTPDNFQSRRPNTSFCFLDIRSPGLGDTAMYLCATSRGPGGMNTEAFFGQGTRLTVV.

This chain connects TRBV6-6 to TRBJ2-7; TRBD1 aligns across 7 bases. The V segment lost 7 bases and the J segment 3 bases; nucleotides outside the gene matches: 6. The CDR3 has 13 residues. Germline CDR1 and CDR2: MNHNY and SVGAGI (reference sequence). The CDR3 reads CASIRDRLYEQYF. The CDR3 region has the DNA TGTGCCAGCATTAGGGACAGACTCTACGAGCAGTACTTC.

The V gene is TRBV7-6, the J gene TRBJ1-4; 8 bases line up with TRBD1. The CDR3 runs to 16 residues. CDR1 and CDR2 (germline): SGHVS, FNYEAQ. With 4 bases clipped from V and 7 bases from J, the junction kept 11 bases outside the gene matches. Here the CDR3 reads CASSSLIGQGPEKLFF. The CDR3 DNA is TGTGCCAGCAGCTCGCTGATAGGACAGGGTCCTGAAAAACTGTTTTTT.

This rearrangement joins TRBV4-1 to TRBJ1-6, with unresolved D. The V gene's germline CDR1 is MGHRA and CDR2 YSYEKL. The CDR3 totals 14 residues. V was shortened by 4 bases and J by 7 bases, with 11 bases between the two germline ends. CDR3 region: CASSPRAGNSPLHF. CDR3 nucleotide sequence: TGCGCCAGCAGCCCCCGGGCGGGGAATTCACCCCTCCACTTT.

This clone was recorded only once. The DNA for the CDR3 is TGTGCCAGCACGACAGGGGAATTCGAGCAGTACTTC. Translation: CASTTGEFEQYF. This chain uses TRBV2 with TRBJ2-7; 8 bases match TRBD1. V lost 7 bases and J lost 6; bases outside the gene matches: 5. CDR3 length: 12 residues. CDR1 SNHLY and CDR2 FYNNEI come from the germline V gene.

With respect to this clone: The CDR3 carries no conserved terminal phenylalanine or tryptophan, so it likely arises from a read error. The rearrangement links TRBV2 to TRBJ1-5; 7 bases align to TRBD1. Trimming at V came to 4 bases and at J to 6 bases, leaving 6 bases not matched to a gene. CDR1 and CDR2 from the germline V gene are SNHLY and FYNNEI. This CDR3 spans 14 amino acids. The CDR3 loop is CASSAQGLPQPQHV. The CDR3 coding sequence is TGTGCCAGCAGTGCACAGGGGTTGCCTCAGCCCCAGCATGTT.

This chain links TRBV27 with TRBJ2-1; D gene uncertain. The CDR3 has 16 residues. Trimming cost V 5 bases and J 3 bases, with 17 bases left between them. Germline V CDR1 and CDR2: MNHEY, SMNVEV (reference sequence). The CDR3 is CASSPPRLVGYNEQFF. CDR3 DNA: TGTGCCAGCAGTCCCCCCCGTTTAGTCGGCTACAATGAGCAGTTCTTC.

DNA for the CDR3: TGTGCCAGCAGTGAACGACAGGGCTGGGGTGAAGCTTTCTTT. As protein: CASSERQGWGEAFF. The chain carries TRBV2 and TRBJ1-1; 7 positions match TRBD1. After removal of 2 bases from V and 7 bases from J, the junction contained 7 bases not matched to a gene. Germline CDR1 is SNHLY and CDR2 is FYNNEI. This CDR3 region has 14 residues.

The count of this clone is one. The V and J genes are TRBV5-1 and TRBJ2-1; 11 bases fit TRBD2. This CDR3 region has 16 residues. Germline CDR1 and CDR2: SGHRS and YFSETQ. V dropped 1 base and J dropped 5; count of bases not matched to a gene: 5. The CDR3 bases are TGCGCCAGCAGCTTGATTAGCGGGGGGGCGGACAATGAGCAGTTCTTC. It translates to CASSLISGGADNEQFF.

The V call is TRBV14, the J call TRBJ1-1; D uncertain. Germline V gene data show CDR1 as SGHDN and CDR2 as FVKESK. V was trimmed by 4 bases and J by 5 bases, leaving 14 bases between them. The CDR3 is 14 residues long. CDR3 nucleotides: TGTGCCAGCAGCCGCGAATATGAGGAAACTGAAGCTTTCTTT. Protein product: CASSREYEETEAFF.

The CDR3 DNA is TGCGCCAGCAGAAGGCAGGGACAGGGGAACGAAAAACTGTTTTTT. Amino acid sequence: CASRRQGQGNEKLFF. V gene TRBV5-1 combines with J gene TRBJ1-4; the match to TRBD1 covers 10 bases. The CDR3 runs 15 residues. Trimming removed 5 bases from V and 8 bases from J; junction bases left unmatched: 9. Germline values: CDR1 SGHRS, CDR2 YFSETQ.

V gene TRBV9 combines with J gene TRBJ1-4; D gene uncertain. Trimming stripped 4 bases from V and 4 bases from J, with 14 bases between. This CDR3 region has 15 residues. Germline V CDR1 and CDR2: SGDLS, YYNGEE. The CDR3 spells CASSPSLNSNEKLFF. Written as DNA, the CDR3 is TGTGCCAGCAGCCCCTCTTTGAACAGTAATGAAAAACTGTTTTTT.

The V call is TRBV5-8, the J call TRBJ1-1; 7 bases are a match to TRBD1. With 1 base clipped from V and 11 bases from J, the junction kept 5 bases outside the gene matches. The CDR3 has 12 residues. CDR1 and CDR2 from the germline V gene are SGHTS and YDEGEE. DNA for the CDR3: TGTGCCAGCAGCTTGTCGGACAGGTCTGCTTTCTTT. This codes for CASSLSDRSAFF.

CDR3 loop: CASGIENRVGGQFF. The CDR3 DNA is TGTGCTAGTGGTATAGAGAACAGGGTTGGGGGGCAGTTCTTC. The rearrangement links TRBV12-5 to TRBJ2-1; tentative D call: TRBD1 (6 bases). The CDR3 consists of 14 residues. Trimming stripped 5 bases from V and 12 bases from J, with 20 bases between. The germline gives CDR1 LGHNT, CDR2 FRNRAP.

The J gene is TRBJ1-5, the V gene TRBV30; weak D call: TRBD1 (5 bases). Trimming took off 1 base at V and 7 bases at J, with 8 bases between the two ends. This CDR3 comprises 12 residues. Germline CDR1 GTSNPN, CDR2 SVGIG (reference sequence). The CDR3 loop is CAWSGQNQPQHF. CDR3 nucleotides: TGTGCCTGGAGTGGACAGAACCAGCCCCAGCATTTT. Based on the CDR3 plus reference TRBV30 and TRBJ1-5, the full variable domain is SQTIHQWPATLVQPVGSPLSLECTVEGTSNPNLYWYRQAAGRGLQLLFYSVGIGQISSEVPQNLSASRPQDRQFILSSKKLLLSDSGFYLCAWSGQNQPQHFGDGTRLSIL.

V usage is TRBV10-3 and J usage is TRBJ2-1, with 9 bases fitting TRBD2. This CDR3 contains 19 residues. CDR1 ENHRY and CDR2 SYGVKD come from the germline V gene. V lost 4 bases to trimming and J lost 6 bases; unmatched junction nucleotides: 19. The CDR3 bases are TGTGCCATCAGTGTAGGCGGTAGCGGGGGAACCGAACGTGCCAATGAGCAGTTCTTC. This encodes CAISVGGSGGTERANEQFF.

The chain links TRBV6-5 to TRBJ2-7, with 8 bases fitting TRBD2. Unmatched junction bases numbered 3, after V lost 6 bases and J lost 5 bases. This CDR3 contains 12 residues. CDR1 is MNHEY, CDR2 SVGAGI, per germline. CDR3: CASSGGEDEQYF. The CDR3 coding sequence is TGTGCCAGCAGCGGGGGGGAGGACGAGCAGTACTTC.

This chain joins TRBV29-1 and TRBJ2-1; TRBD1 matches at 10 bases. The CDR3 loop spans 13 amino acids. V shed 4 bases, J shed 9 bases, and the junction held 6 bases outside the gene matches. Germline V gene data show CDR1 as SQVTM and CDR2 as ANQGSEA. This CDR3 reads CSVGDRGRGEQFF. CDR3 DNA sequence: TGCAGCGTTGGCGACAGGGGGCGCGGTGAGCAGTTCTTC.

The chain links TRBV2 to TRBJ1-2, with unresolved D. With 3 bases removed from V and 10 bases from J, the gap between germline ends came to 18 bases. The CDR3 loop spans 14 amino acids. Germline-derived CDR1 and CDR2 are SNHLY and FYNNEI. The CDR3 loop reads CASSDRVGSFDYTF. DNA for the CDR3: TGTGCCAGCAGTGACCGCGTTGGGAGTTTTGACTACACCTTC.

The chain carries TRBV5-1 and TRBJ2-1, with 14 bases identical to TRBD2. Germline CDR1 reads SGHRS; CDR2 reads YFSETQ. Germline trimming cut 4 bases from V and 8 bases from J; bases unmatched to any gene: 11. CDR3 length: 17 residues. CDR3: CASSPGLAGVFWDEQFF. In nucleotides, the CDR3 is TGCGCCAGCAGCCCGGGACTAGCGGGGGTGTTTTGGGATGAGCAGTTCTTC.

The CDR3 DNA follows: TGCACCAGCAGCCAAGACTCCGGGACTAGCGGGATTAGCACAGATACGCAGTATTTT. Its protein is CTSSQDSGTSGISTDTQYF. The rearrangement links TRBV1 to TRBJ2-3; the table calls TRBD2, which could not be checked here. TRBV1 is a known pseudogene. The CDR3 sequence is 19 residues long.

The table lists this clone with a count of one. This rearrangement joins TRBV7-2 to TRBJ2-1, with 7 bases lining up with TRBD1. The V gene end was trimmed by 0 bases and the J gene end by 8 bases; junction bases not matched to a gene: 4. Germline lookup yields CDR1 SGHTA and CDR2 FQGNSA. There are 14 residues in the CDR3. CDR3: CASSLAYRGHEQFF. In DNA form, the CDR3 reads TGTGCCAGCAGCTTAGCGTACAGGGGACATGAGCAGTTCTTC. Full variable domain (remainder filled in from reference TRBV7-2 and TRBJ2-1): GAGVSQSPSNKVTEKGKDVELRCDPISGHTALYWYRQSLGQGLEFLIYFQGNSAPDKSGLPSDRFSAERTGGSVSTLTIQRTQQEDSAVYLCASSLAYRGHEQFFGPGTRLTVL.

The gene calls are TRBV6-1 and TRBJ2-1, with 9 positions matching TRBD2. This CDR3 is 16 amino acids long. CDR1 is MNHNS, CDR2 SASEGT, per germline. Unmatched junction bases numbered 9, after V lost 4 bases and J lost 5 bases. CDR3 DNA sequence: TGTGCCAGCAGTGTATATAGCGGGGGCGTGCACAATGAGCAGTTCTTC. Its translation is CASSVYSGGVHNEQFF.

The rearrangement joins TRBV5-6 to TRBJ1-1; 8 bases line up with TRBD1. Germline assignment: CDR1 SGHDT and CDR2 YYEEEE. V shed 0 bases and J 5 bases; nucleotides not matched to a gene: 9. The length of the CDR3 is 16 residues. This chain's CDR3 is CASSLGLSGQATEAFF. Here the CDR3 DNA reads TGTGCCAGCAGCTTGGGTCTCTCGGGACAGGCGACTGAAGCTTTCTTT. The entire variable domain, with the rest obtained from reference TRBV5-6 and TRBJ1-1, is as follows: DAGVTQSPTHLIKTRGQQVTLRCSPKSGHDTVSWYQQALGQGPQFIFQYYEEEERQRGNFPDRFSGHQFPNYSSELNVNALLLGDSALYLCASSLGLSGQATEAFFGQGTRLTVV.

V is TRBV20-1 and J is TRBJ1-2; D gene ambiguous. Between the trimmed V and J ends, which lost 7 bases and 4 bases, there was a span of 10 bases. The length of the CDR3 is 11 residues. Germline-derived CDR1 and CDR2 are DFQATT and SNEGSKA (reference sequence). The DNA for the CDR3 is TGCAGTGTGCCCGGTAGCTATGGCTACACCTTC. This codes for CSVPGSYGYTF.

CDR3 protein: CASSPIRDRGLGANVLTF. The CDR3 region has the DNA TGTGCCAGCAGCCCGATCCGGGACAGGGGGCTTGGGGCCAACGTCCTGACTTTC. This chain joins TRBV11-2 and TRBJ2-6; TRBD1 aligns across 12 bases. This CDR3 has 18 amino acids. Germline loops: CDR1 SGHAT, CDR2 FQNNGV. V lost 5 bases, J lost 3 bases, and 8 bases stayed unmatched.

The rearrangement joins TRBV16 to TRBJ1-3; no definite D call. The CDR3 loop spans 15 amino acids. V lost 0 bases and J 2 bases, leaving 8 bases between the germline ends. CDR1 is KGHSY and CDR2 is FQNENV in the germline V gene. The CDR3 nucleotides are TGTGCCAGCAGCCAATCCACAAATCCTGGAAACACCATATATTTT. It codes for CASSQSTNPGNTIYF.

V is TRBV19 and J is TRBJ2-7; 10 positions match TRBD1. The CDR3 runs 13 residues. V lost 5 bases, J lost 7 bases, and 5 bases stayed unmatched. Germline V CDR1 and CDR2: LNHDA, SQIVND (reference sequence). The CDR3 loop reads CASSPRDRGEQYF. The CDR3 DNA reads TGTGCCAGTAGTCCACGGGACAGGGGAGAGCAGTACTTC.

This chain joins TRBV30 and TRBJ1-1, with 10 bases lining up with TRBD1. The CDR3 is 18 residues long. The germline V gene encodes CDR1 GTSNPN and CDR2 SVGIG (reference sequence). J was trimmed by 4 bases and V by 3 bases; bases with no gene match: 17. The CDR3 is CAWRSGETGGIFGTEAFF. In DNA, the CDR3 is TGTGCCTGGAGGAGCGGGGAGACAGGGGGCATCTTTGGCACTGAAGCTTTCTTT.

The CDR3 bases are TGTGCCACTACCCAGGGGGATAACTATGGCTACACCTTC. Amino acids: CATTQGDNYGYTF. The chain joins TRBV28 to TRBJ1-2, with TRBD1 matching over 7 bases. The V and J ends lost 10 bases and 1 base, in that order; junction bases with no gene match: 6. The germline gives CDR1 MDHEN, CDR2 SYDVKM. The CDR3 is made up of 13 amino acids.